What follows describes a single T cell receptor (beta chain). This record belongs to a study of blood T cell repertoires in COVID-19. Study summary: Donors in the United States, Italy and Spain gave samples during acute or convalescent COVID-19. T cells, B-cell-depleted T cells, or PBMCs provided the cDNA or gDNA that served as material.

CDR1 WSHSY and CDR2 SAAADI come from the germline V gene. The CDR3 loop spans 14 amino acids. Unmatched junction bases numbered 8, after V lost 4 bases and J lost 5 bases. Study processing details: Reference gene primer amplification gave nucleated cell count estimates. The repertoire was sequenced with immunoSEQ multiplex PCR; TCRdb's copy has only in-frame clones and lacks some. The DNA was the basis for D and trimming; V, J and clone size are from that table. The profile shows about 120,000 clones, roughly four fifths of them singletons. Sequencing used peripheral blood. This sequence originates from a human donor in a cohort sampled during active COVID-19. The V and J genes are TRBV10-2 and TRBJ2-7; 7 bases fit TRBD1. As DNA, the CDR3 is TGCGCCAGCAGTGGGGACAGTAGGTGGGACGAGCAGTACTTC. Residues: CASSGDSRWDEQYF.